What follows is one TCR beta chain and its context. This clonotype appeared a single time. Its antigen is currently not known. The input lacks base qualities; no much larger clone sits a single base away. One read provides weak support. The sample comes from a study of CD8 T cells in Susac syndrome (dated by TCRdb to between 2018 and 2020). In the study overall: Repertoire sequencing was used to test whether CD8+ T cell activation and differentiation in Susac syndrome was antigen driven. Clonality of the CD8+ T cell repertoire was compared between about a dozen healthy donors, about 14 Susac syndrome patients and roughly 16 multiple sclerosis patients. Results and caveats for the whole study, not just this receptor: The TCR sequencing and HLA analysis was acknowledged to have included a relatively small number of individuals.

Peripheral blood CD8+ and CD4+ T cells from healthy donors, Susac syndrome patients and multiple sclerosis patients were profiled using high-throughput TCR beta sequencing. The multiple sclerosis controls were treatment-naive patients who had stable or active relapsing-remitting disease and met the revised McDonald criteria. Bulk CD8+ and CD4+ T cells were purified by magnetic negative isolation, whereas CD8+ TEMRA cells were enriched by FACS. Blood was drawn into EDTA tubes, processed within 24 hours, and PBMCs were isolated by density gradient centrifugation. PBMCs intended for TCR sequencing were cryopreserved in liquid nitrogen and were subsequently thawed in a 37 degrees C water bath. The sorted or isolated CD4+, CD8+ and CD8+ TEMRA cells had a purity of 90% or higher. RNA was extracted using the RNeasy kit, and roughly 0.5 to 1 ug of the RNA was reverse transcribed with random hexamers. The immunoSEQ multiplex PCR assay, covering 54 Vbeta and 13 Jbeta segments, was used to amplify TCR beta CDR3 regions. Bias from PCR amplification was corrected by using a synthetic template baseline for primer optimization and for computational correction. Per the source publication's procedure: Reads were annotated to V, D and J genes per IMGT and analyzed with immunoSEQ Analyzer, keeping only productive sequences. To calculate clonality, Shannon entropy was normalized by log2 of the number of productive unique sequences and then subtracted from one. For each patient and control, public and private clones were evaluated within the 100 most prevalent clones. Susac-specific clones were defined as absent from healthy and MS cohorts, roughly 1,100 published viral clones and other ImmuneACCESS disease sequences. The raw public reads went through TCRdb reprocessing: fastp at Q25, MiXCR clone calling, in-frame beta chains kept. Records with the same CDR3 protein are collapsed into one entry carrying the most frequent genes and DNA. The V and J calls shown here were made by TCRdb, not taken from the authors' results. The sample table records almost 450,000 distinct CDR3 sequences; 85% of these occur just once. The ten largest clonotypes hold approximately 0.11% of the sample.

From a lookup of the germline V gene (reference sequence), CDR1 and CDR2 are SEHNR and FQNEAQ. Between the V and J ends, shortened by 1 base and 10 bases respectively, the junction contains 1 base. From the cysteine through the phenylalanine, the CDR3 covers 9 amino acids. Solely the CDR3 DNA is kept, with 27 bases framed from the first base. This sequence uses TRBV7-9 and TRBJ1-1, with the identity of the D gene unclear. The receptor was isolated from a human donor with multiple sclerosis. The specimen was CD8+ T cells from PBMCs. CDR3 loop: CASSLGAFF. The DNA is as follows: TGTGCCAGCAGCTTAGGAGCTTTCTTT.